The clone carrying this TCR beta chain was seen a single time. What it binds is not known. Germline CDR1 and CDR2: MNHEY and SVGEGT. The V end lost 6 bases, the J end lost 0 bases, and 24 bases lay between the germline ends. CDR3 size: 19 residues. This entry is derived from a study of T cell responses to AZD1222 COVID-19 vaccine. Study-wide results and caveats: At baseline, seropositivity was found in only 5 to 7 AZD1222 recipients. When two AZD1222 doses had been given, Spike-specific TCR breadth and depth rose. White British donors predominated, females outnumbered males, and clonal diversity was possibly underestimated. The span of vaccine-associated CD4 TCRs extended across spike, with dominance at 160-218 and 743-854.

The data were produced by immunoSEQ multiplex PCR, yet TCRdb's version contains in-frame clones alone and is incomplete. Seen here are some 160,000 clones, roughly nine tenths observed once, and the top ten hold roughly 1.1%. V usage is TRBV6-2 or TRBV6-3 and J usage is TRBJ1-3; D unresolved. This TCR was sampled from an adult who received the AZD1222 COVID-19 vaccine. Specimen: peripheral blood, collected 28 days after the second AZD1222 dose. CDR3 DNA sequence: TGTGCCAGCAGCCAGCCGTTGGAGCGTTTCCGAACCTCTGGAAACACCATATATTTT. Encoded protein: CASSQPLERFRTSGNTIYF.